The 15 T cell receptor beta chains below all came from one sample that was sequenced in a study of blood T cells in healthy people across ages. Through a sample-barcoded 5' primer and a J-beta primer mix, a second PCR was run for roughly 7 to 12 cycles. MiXCR, applied by TCRdb to the 5' RACE reads, yields one record per CDR3 protein. The sample lists 1.5 million to 2 million distinct CDR3 sequences, about 32% occurring once. Sequenced material: blood. These receptors were obtained from a woman in her 30s in good health.

The chain employs TRBV3-1 and TRBJ2-5; 9 nucleotides agree with TRBD2. After removal of 1 base from V and 6 bases from J, the junction contained 18 bases not matched to a gene. Germline-derived CDR1 and CDR2 are LGHDT and YNNKEL (reference sequence). CDR3 length equals 19 residues. CDR3 sequence reads: CASSQVKAGGPFRSQTQYF. For the CDR3, the DNA is TGTGCCAGCAGCCAAGTGAAGGCGGGGGGGCCTTTTCGCTCCCAGACCCAGTACTTC.

J is TRBJ2-4 and V is TRBV29-1; the D gene is possibly TRBD2 (5 bases). Looked up from germline, CDR1 is SQVTM and CDR2 is ANQGSEA. This CDR3 contains 12 residues. V shed 5 bases and J shed 13 bases, with 18 bases lying between them. CDR3 loop: CSVRSQDWEQYF. The CDR3 region has the DNA TGCAGCGTTCGGTCGCAGGACTGGGAGCAGTACTTC.

The rearrangement links TRBV24-1 to TRBJ2-5, with D possibly being TRBD2 (5 bases). Trimming cost V 3 bases and J 11 bases, with 15 bases left between them. The CDR3 is made up of 13 amino acids. Germline loops: CDR1 KGHDR, CDR2 SFDVKD. This CDR3 reads CATSDPFGREQYF. The CDR3 DNA reads TGTGCCACCAGTGATCCCTTCGGTAGGGAGCAGTACTTC.

The chain links TRBV20-1 to TRBJ2-4, with 8 nucleotides matching TRBD1. The J call may be in error: the DNA end matches TRBJ2-7 better. CDR3 length: 13 amino acids. Looked up from germline, CDR1 is DFQATT and CDR2 is SNEGSKA (reference sequence). CDR3 in amino acids: CSARADRGNEQYF. For the CDR3, the DNA is TGCAGTGCTAGAGCTGACAGGGGTAACGAGCAGTACTTC.

This clonotype was seen just once. This clone may be a read error of a much larger clone one base away. The rearrangement uses TRBV29-1 and TRBJ2-1; no clear D gene. CDR3 length: 14 residues. Trimming took 0 bases from V and 10 from J, leaving 16 bases between them. Per the germline V gene, CDR1 is SQVTM and CDR2 is ANQGSEA. The CDR3 sequence is CSVEDPQVPYEQFF. CDR3 nucleotide sequence: TGCAGCGTTGAAGATCCCCAGGTACCCTACGAGCAGTTCTTC.

This clonotype was counted at least ten times. The J gene is TRBJ2-3, the V gene TRBV20-1, with D hard to call. Germline CDR1 and CDR2: DFQATT and SNEGSKA (reference sequence). The length of the CDR3 is 13 residues. V lost 1 base and J 6 bases, leaving 11 bases between the germline ends. CDR3 protein: CSARGYRVDTQYF. In nucleotides, the CDR3 is TGCAGTGCTAGAGGGTACCGGGTGGATACGCAGTATTTT.

This clonotype occurred a few times. This chain connects TRBV29-1 to TRBJ2-3, with D possibly matching TRBD1 (5 bases). The CDR3 runs 13 residues. Trimming removed 3 bases at V and 2 bases at J, with 9 bases between. CDR1 and CDR2 (germline): SQVTM, ANQGSEA. CDR3 sequence reads: CSVDRAHTDTQYF. DNA for the CDR3: TGCAGCGTTGACAGGGCCCACACAGATACGCAGTATTTT.

Concerning this clonotype: With a much larger clone just one base away, this may be a read error. The chain carries TRBV12-3 or TRBV12-4 and TRBJ2-3; D remains ambiguous. This CDR3 has 13 residues. DNA of the CDR3: TGTGCCAGCATGTACCGGGTACCAGATGCGCAGTATTTT. Its translation is CASMYRVPDAQYF.

This clonotype was seen only a few times. The chain employs TRBV5-1 and TRBJ2-3; 7 nucleotides match TRBD2. Germline V gene sequence: CDR1 SGHRS, CDR2 YFSETQ. CDR3 size: 15 residues. V dropped 3 bases and J dropped 1; count of bases not matched to a gene: 5. The CDR3 is CASSSGDYRTDTQYF. In DNA, the CDR3 is TGCGCCAGCAGCTCCGGGGACTACCGCACAGATACGCAGTATTTT.

V is TRBV19 and J is TRBJ2-1; D possibly corresponds to TRBD1 (6 bases). Germline loops: CDR1 LNHDA, CDR2 SQIVND (reference sequence). Trimming cost V 10 bases and J 2 bases, with 15 bases left between them. There are 14 residues in the CDR3. For the CDR3, the DNA is TGTGCCACCGTGACCGGGACACCCTACAATGAGCAGTTCTTC. Its translation: CATVTGTPYNEQFF.

V and J are TRBV6-1 and TRBJ2-7; 9 nucleotides line up with TRBD2. Looked up from germline, CDR1 is MNHNS and CDR2 is SASEGT. The junction had 6 bases not matched to a gene; V was cut back by 6 bases and J by 0 bases. CDR3 length: 15 residues. The CDR3 bases are TGTGCCAGCAGCGCTAGCGGGACCTACTCCTACGAGCAGTACTTC. The encoded protein is CASSASGTYSYEQYF.

This chain connects TRBV6-1 to TRBJ2-4; 8 bases map to TRBD2. TRBJ2-7 matches the DNA end more closely, so the J call is doubtful. The CDR3 sequence is 16 residues long. Per the germline V gene, CDR1 is MNHNS and CDR2 is SASEGT. CDR3 nucleotides: TGTGCCAGCAGTGAAGGCCCGGGAGCGGGGGTCTACGAGCAGTACTTC. It codes for CASSEGPGAGVYEQYF.

V is TRBV28 and J is TRBJ2-5; TRBD1 or TRBD2 may be the D gene (5 bases each). CDR1 and CDR2 from the germline V gene are MDHEN and SYDVKM. The V and J ends lost 7 bases and 1 base respectively, with 19 bases between them. This CDR3 is built from 16 residues. In nucleotides, the CDR3 is TGTGCCAGCAAGACACGGGGACGCCGTCTCCAAGAGACCCAGTACTTC. Its protein is CASKTRGRRLQETQYF. The full variable domain, completed using reference TRBV28 and TRBJ2-5, is DVKVTQSSRYLVKRTGEKVFLECVQDMDHENMFWYRQDPGLGLRLIYFSYDVKMKEKGDIPEGYSVSREKKERFSLILESASTNQTSMYLCASKTRGRRLQETQYFGPGTRLLVL.

As for this clonotype: A read error may produce the germline difference seen at one junction end. The chain carries TRBV27 and TRBJ2-7; TRBD1 matches at 7 bases. This CDR3 spans 13 amino acids. Germline V lookup: CDR1 MNHEY, CDR2 SMNVEV (reference sequence). In nucleotides, the CDR3 is TGTGTCAGCAGTCCGGGACAGTCGATGGCCCAGTACTTC. Translated, it gives CVSSPGQSMAQYF.

Only a few counts were recorded for this clonotype. The chain is built from TRBV5-1 and TRBJ1-5, with D unresolved. In germline, CDR1 is SGHRS, CDR2 YFSETQ. The CDR3 consists of 14 residues. V dropped 9 bases and J dropped 0 bases, with 13 bases sitting between them. Here the CDR3 DNA reads TGCGCCACCCCAGCCCCATATAGCAATCAGCCCCAGCATTTT. It is translated as CATPAPYSNQPQHF.